This T cell receptor (beta chain) was sequenced in a study of regulatory and conventional T cells in RAG deficiency (dated by TCRdb to about 2017). In the study overall: To compare the diversity and composition of the repertoires of Treg, conventional CD4+ and CD8+ T cells between RAG-deficient patients and healthy controls, the study applied high-throughput TCR beta sequencing. Study-level results and caveats: Rather than being bona fide Treg cells, the sorted CD25-high CD127-low cells in Omenn syndrome patients may represent peripherally activated cells. For some subjects, some analyses of T-cell subsets were not performed. Shorter CDR3 lengths were found in all patient T-cell subsets, and >80% Treg-Tconv repertoire overlap at nucleotide and amino acid level was observed in Omenn syndrome patients. Markedly lower Shannon entropy and higher Simpson indices were observed in RAG-deficient patients than in control T-cell subpopulations. Compared with controls, Omenn syndrome and CID/AS patients had around 110-fold fewer unique TCR beta sequences in Treg cells, but only approximately 10-fold fewer in the other subsets.

Reading the germline V gene gives CDR1 SNHLY and CDR2 FYNNEI. At the junction V is shortened by 9 bases and J by 5 bases; bases outside the gene matches: 5. The CDR3 spans 14 residues, from the cysteine through the phenylalanine. The read is trimmed to its CDR3 DNA, 42 bases read in frame from base 1. Before genomic DNA was extracted, conventional CD4+ T cells were isolated from blood as CD25-low CD127-high cells. Repertoire analyses used eight healthy control donors as the comparison group. To prepare the library, the immunoSEQ multiplex PCR assay was applied. Genomic DNA from the sorted T-cell subsets was used to amplify rearranged TCR beta chain products, which were then sequenced. Turning to the authors' computational methods: Shannon entropy and Simpson indices were used to measure how diverse the repertoire of productive TCR beta rearrangements was. To gauge clonal expansion, the frequencies of the 100 most abundant productive TCR beta clonotypes among total reads were added together. A self-reactivity index based on amino acid usage at CDR3beta positions 6 and 7 was applied to the TRB repertoires. Two-way ANOVA was applied to the repertoire analyses, whereas Student t or Mann-Whitney tests were applied to the flow cytometric analyses. Not all clones reach the TCRdb copy of this immuneACCESS table, which keeps in-frame sequences only. Checked studies attribute under half of the gap to unresolved V genes and leave the rest unexplained. V and J calls and clone size are as listed in that table; D and trimming were resolved from the DNA. Across this sample there are more than 20,000 clones, with approximately 96% seen only once. About 1.2% of the sample lies in the top ten.

Note on this clone: The target of this receptor is not known. No qualities accompany the bases; no much larger clone lies one base away.

The sample was also linked to a second study, of regulatory T cells. From that second study: In the multiplex PCR, 52 forward TRBV primers and 13 reverse TRBJ primers were used, and assay-based and computational corrections were applied for amplification bias. Patient repertoires showed restricted unique TRB V-J pairs and skewed V and J gene usage, most marked in regulatory T cells. T-cell receptor beta repertoires of sorted regulatory, conventional CD4+ and CD8+ T cells were compared between CD3G-deficient patients and healthy controls. Peripheral blood mononuclear cells were isolated by Ficoll density separation. Within the immunoSEQ assay, multiplex PCR amplified rearranged TRB loci from genomic DNA. An Illumina HiSeq platform was used to sequence the TRB amplicons. Raw sequences were error-filtered and aligned to reference gene sequences by custom algorithms and were subsequently analyzed with the immunoSEQ online tools. Frequencies of productive and nonproductive TRB rearrangements were assessed among unique sequences as well as among total sequences. For group comparisons, t tests, Mann-Whitney tests or two-way ANOVA were performed in Prism software.

Sequencing was carried out using CD25- CD4+ T cells sorted from blood. Here the chain combines TRBV2 and TRBJ2-2; the junction holds 11 bases that match TRBD1. The receptor was derived from a human donor in good health. CDR3 region: CARGTGGSTGELFF. In nucleotide form, the sequence is TGTGCCAGAGGGACAGGGGGGAGTACCGGGGAGCTGTTTTTT.